The clone carrying this TCR beta chain was picked up a small number of times. The sample belongs to a study of blood T cell repertoires in COVID-19. Study-level background: COVID-19 samples collected from the United States, Italy and Spain covered acute and convalescent phases.

V was pared by 5 bases and J by 1 base, with 9 bases of the junction left unmatched. The germline gives CDR1 LNHNV, CDR2 YYDKDF (reference sequence). This CDR3 comprises 16 residues. Original data processing: Estimation of nucleated cell counts relied on the amplification of reference gene primers. The repertoire was sequenced with immunoSEQ multiplex PCR; TCRdb's copy has only in-frame clones and lacks some. From that table come the V and J calls and clone size; the DNA was used to work out D and trimming. This sample has around 250,000 clones, with more than 65% found just once. The rearrangement joins TRBV15 to TRBJ1-1; TRBD1 matches 8 bases. This receptor was identified in a woman aged 18-29 years with acute or convalescent COVID-19. The sequenced sample consisted of peripheral blood. The CDR3 bases are TGTGCCACCAGCGGGGGTTTAGGACAGGGGAACACTGAAGCTTTCTTT. As protein: CATSGGLGQGNTEAFF.